Shown below are 22 T cell receptor beta chains from a single sample sequenced in a study of cytomegalovirus exposure and HLA in healthy donors. The study ran its PCR with 60 Vbeta and 13 Jbeta primers. TCRdb's table, derived via immunoSEQ multiplex PCR, lists solely in-frame clones and lacks some. The sample shows under 150,000 clones, 55% to 65% of them seen only once. Sequencing used PBMCs. The receptors shown here come from a man aged 40-49 years in good health and CMV-seropositive.

The V and J genes are TRBV5-6 and TRBJ1-3; no firm D call. The germline CDR1 and CDR2 sequences are SGHDT and YYEEEE. The CDR3 loop spans 15 amino acids. V was clipped by 3 bases and J by 0 bases, with 10 bases between them. The CDR3 region is CASSSSRGSGNTIYF. Here the CDR3 DNA reads TGTGCCAGCAGCTCCAGCCGGGGCTCTGGAAACACCATATATTTT.

The chain couples TRBV27 to TRBJ2-2; TRBD2 matches 13 bases. Germline values: CDR1 MNHEY, CDR2 SMNVEV (reference sequence). Unmatched junction bases numbered 10, after V lost 6 bases and J lost 0 bases. The CDR3 totals 19 residues. The CDR3 DNA sequence: TGTGCCAGCAGCTTAAAGGCGGGACTAGCGGGGACGAACACCGGGGAGCTGTTTTTT. This translates into CASSLKAGLAGTNTGELFF.

This clone was observed a handful of times. The CDR3 loop is CASSLPLAGGLGEQYF. The CDR3 DNA is TGTGCCAGCAGCTTACCTCTAGCGGGGGGGCTTGGCGAGCAGTACTTC. The J gene is TRBJ2-7, the V gene TRBV11-2; 12 bases align to TRBD2. V was clipped by 2 bases and J by 6 bases; unmatched bases: 8. Germline V gene lookup returns CDR1 SGHAT and CDR2 FQNNGV. This CDR3 region has 16 residues.

The rearrangement links TRBV15 to TRBJ2-6; tentatively, D is TRBD2 (6 bases). V lost 3 bases and J 6 bases, leaving 9 bases between the germline ends. Per the germline V gene, CDR1 is LNHNV and CDR2 is YYDKDF (reference sequence). CDR3 length: 14 residues. Here the CDR3 DNA reads TGTGCCACCAGCAGGGGGGGAGCGGCCAACGTCCTGACTTTC. Translation gives CATSRGGAANVLTF.

The gene calls are TRBV30 and TRBJ1-3; 9 bases align to TRBD1. The V gene end was trimmed by 4 bases and the J gene end by 1 base; junction bases not matched to a gene: 8. The CDR3 covers 16 residues. Germline CDR1 reads GTSNPN; CDR2 reads SVGIG (reference sequence). The CDR3 protein is CAWIPGDRASGNTIYF. In DNA form, the CDR3 reads TGTGCCTGGATTCCCGGGGACAGGGCTTCTGGAAACACCATATATTTT.

V usage is TRBV5-1 and J usage is TRBJ2-1; no clear D. CDR3 size: 15 residues. The V end lost 2 bases, the J end lost 2 bases, and 11 bases lay between the germline ends. Per the germline V gene, CDR1 is SGHRS and CDR2 is YFSETQ. The CDR3 sequence: CASSLQTWAYNEQFF. DNA for the CDR3: TGCGCCAGCAGCTTACAGACATGGGCCTACAATGAGCAGTTCTTC.

This clone was seen only once. The chain recombines TRBV6-1 with TRBJ1-5; D call uncertain. This CDR3 contains 13 residues. The germline V gene encodes CDR1 MNHNS and CDR2 SASEGT. V was trimmed by 2 bases and J by 6 bases, leaving 8 bases between them. The CDR3 nucleotides are TGTGCCAGCAGTGAAAGCGGGGTTCAGCCCCAGCATTTT. Protein sequence: CASSESGVQPQHF.

J is TRBJ2-7 and V is TRBV5-1, with 8 bases that match TRBD1. The CDR3 spans 14 residues. Per germline, CDR1 SGHRS and CDR2 YFSETQ. V dropped 4 bases and J dropped 5; count of bases not matched to a gene: 8. The DNA for the CDR3 is TGCGCCAGCAGCGGGCCGGGACAGGTAAACGAGCAGTACTTC. As protein: CASSGPGQVNEQYF. The whole variable domain, filled in from reference TRBV5-1 and TRBJ2-7, reads KAGVTQTPRYLIKTRGQQVTLSCSPISGHRSVSWYQQTPGQGLQFLFEYFSETQRNKGNFPGRFSGRQFSNSRSEMNVSTLELGDSALYLCASSGPGQVNEQYFGPGTRLTVT.

The chain combines TRBV7-9 with TRBJ2-5; 7 bases match TRBD1. The tail of the sequence fits TRBJ2-7 better, so the J call may be wrong. This CDR3 spans 15 amino acids. Germline CDR1 SEHNR, CDR2 FQNEAQ (reference sequence). The CDR3 spells CASSLVEGAAYEQYF. The DNA for the CDR3 is TGTGCCAGCAGCTTAGTTGAGGGGGCCGCCTACGAGCAGTACTTC.

The chain couples TRBV6-5 to TRBJ1-4, with TRBD1 identical over 9 bases. In germline, CDR1 is MNHEY, CDR2 SVGAGI. The junction had 6 bases not matched to a gene; V was cut back by 3 bases and J by 7 bases. This CDR3 is built from 15 residues. CDR3 sequence reads: CASSYQQGAGEKLFF. As DNA, the CDR3 is TGTGCCAGCAGTTATCAACAGGGGGCAGGTGAAAAACTGTTTTTT.

As for this clone: The CDR3 ends on some other residue instead of the conserved phenylalanine or tryptophan, so this is likely a read error. V and J are TRBV6-5 and TRBJ1-2, with D perhaps matching TRBD1 (5 bases). From germline, CDR1 is MNHEY and CDR2 SVGAGI. The CDR3 is 12 residues long. Trimming shortened V by 8 bases and J by 1 base, and 8 bases separated the two germline ends. The CDR3 nucleotides are TGTGCCAGCGGGGGGTTTAACTATGGCTACACCCTC. Translated, it gives CASGGFNYGYTL.

The J gene is TRBJ1-2, the V gene TRBV29-1; D remains ambiguous. Trimming left V 7 bases short and J 1 base short, with 16 bases between. CDR3 length: 14 residues. Germline V gene data show CDR1 as SQVTM and CDR2 as ANQGSEA. The CDR3 sequence: CSEGEVRDNYGYTF. The CDR3 bases are TGCAGCGAAGGTGAGGTCAGAGATAACTATGGCTACACCTTC.

The chain uses TRBV23-1 and TRBJ1-3; 8 nucleotides agree with TRBD1. TRBV23-1 carries the ORF label, with uncertain function. The CDR3 length is 17 residues. Trimming took 0 bases from V and 4 from J; bases not matched to a gene: 8. CDR3: CASSQSAGGWEGNTIYF. The CDR3 DNA sequence: TGCGCCAGCAGTCAATCGGCAGGGGGCTGGGAAGGAAACACCATATATTTT.

This clone showed up just a few times. The chain uses TRBV5-1 and TRBJ2-7; 12 bases map to TRBD1. Germline V gives CDR1 SGHRS, CDR2 YFSETQ. The CDR3 runs to 14 residues. Germline trimming cut 7 bases from V and 3 bases from J; bases unmatched to any gene: 5. In DNA, the CDR3 is TGCGCCAGCCAAGGGACAGGGGGCATCTACGAGCAGTACTTC. Its translation: CASQGTGGIYEQYF.

The gene calls are TRBV5-1 and TRBJ1-1; a weak D match, TRBD1 (6 bases). In germline, CDR1 is SGHRS, CDR2 YFSETQ. The V and J ends lost 7 bases and 1 base respectively, with 11 bases between them. CDR3 size: 13 residues. The CDR3 protein is CASQQGQNTEAFF. As DNA, the CDR3 is TGCGCCAGCCAGCAGGGACAGAACACTGAAGCTTTCTTT.

V and J are TRBV2 and TRBJ2-2; D ambiguous. The germline V gene has CDR1 SNHLY and CDR2 FYNNEI. Trimming removed 4 bases at V and 0 bases at J, with 9 bases between. This CDR3 contains 15 residues. The CDR3 DNA reads as TGTGCCAGCAGTGCTGTGCGCACGAACACCGGGGAGCTGTTTTTT. This encodes CASSAVRTNTGELFF.

A remark on this clone: The sample has other DNA sequences that encode this CDR3 too. The chain links TRBV29-1 to TRBJ2-5, with D perhaps matching TRBD2 (6 bases). V gave up 7 bases and J gave up 2 bases, with 14 bases separating them. This CDR3 spans 13 amino acids. The germline gives CDR1 SQVTM, CDR2 ANQGSEA. This CDR3 reads CSAPGEVQETQYF. For the CDR3, the DNA is TGCAGCGCCCCGGGGGAGGTGCAAGAGACCCAGTACTTC.

V gene TRBV7-9 combines with J gene TRBJ2-1; 8 bases match TRBD2. Germline V lookup: CDR1 SEHNR, CDR2 FQNEAQ (reference sequence). With V trimmed by 5 bases and J by 4 bases, 7 bases remained unmatched. This CDR3 has 15 amino acids. CDR3 residues: CASSQSGSVYNEQFF. The CDR3 bases are TGTGCCAGCAGCCAAAGCGGGAGTGTGTACAATGAGCAGTTCTTC. The full variable domain, rest sourced from reference TRBV7-9 and TRBJ2-1, is DTGVSQNPRHKITKRGQNVTFRCDPISEHNRLYWYRQTLGQGPEFLTYFQNEAQLEKSRLLSDRFSAERPKGSFSTLEIQRTEQGDSAMYLCASSQSGSVYNEQFFGPGTRLTVL.

The genes are TRBV6-5 and TRBJ2-7; D ambiguous. Trimming removed 0 bases at V and 2 bases at J, with 14 bases between. The CDR3 is 16 amino acids. In germline, CDR1 is MNHEY, CDR2 SVGAGI. This CDR3 is CASSYSRVALTYEQYF. The CDR3 DNA follows: TGTGCCAGCAGTTACTCACGGGTAGCTCTTACCTACGAGCAGTACTTC.

This chain links TRBV2 with TRBJ1-2; tentatively, D is TRBD1 (5 bases). This CDR3 spans 14 amino acids. V lost 4 bases and J 2 bases, leaving 11 bases between the germline ends. Germline V gene data show CDR1 as SNHLY and CDR2 as FYNNEI. The CDR3 sequence: CASSVEQGNYGYTF. Here the CDR3 DNA reads TGTGCCAGCAGTGTGGAGCAGGGAAACTATGGCTACACCTTC. The whole variable domain, remainder taken from reference TRBV2 and TRBJ1-2, is EPEVTQTPSHQVTQMGQEVILRCVPISNHLYFYWYRQILGQKVEFLVSFYNNEISEKSEIFDDQFSVERPDGSNFTLKIRSTKLEDSAMYFCASSVEQGNYGYTFGSGTRLTVV.

This sequence joins TRBV6-1 and TRBJ2-5, with D possibly TRBD2 on 5 matching bases. CDR1 is MNHNS and CDR2 is SASEGT in the germline V gene. Trimming removed 1 base from V and 7 bases from J, with 16 bases in between. CDR3 length: 15 amino acids. CDR3 sequence (DNA): TGTGCCAGCAGTGAAGTCGGAGCGGTGGCACGGACCCAGTACTTC. Translated, it gives CASSEVGAVARTQYF.

The chain is built from TRBV7-9 and TRBJ1-1, with 10 bases lining up with TRBD1. Germline V gene sequence: CDR1 SEHNR, CDR2 FQNEAQ (reference sequence). Germline trimming cut 5 bases from V and 3 bases from J; bases unmatched to any gene: 9. The CDR3 spans 16 residues. The CDR3 loop reads CASSRGDGTGDTEAFF. Written as DNA, the CDR3 is TGTGCCAGCAGCCGGGGGGATGGGACAGGGGACACTGAAGCTTTCTTT.